The 32 T cell receptor beta chains given below trace back to one sample, sequenced in a study of regulatory T cells in long-lasting Graves disease. Time point specified: persistent/refractory GD, antithyroid drugs over 5 years with positive TRAb. From PBMCs, RNA was extracted and then used to make the TCR library. Arm-PCR of CDR3 regions with iRepertoire HTBI primers generated TCR beta libraries. In TCRdb, the multiplex PCR reads were re-called with MiXCR into one record per CDR3 protein. The sample shows more than 650,000 distinct CDR3 sequences, around 30% of them seen only once. This sample comprised peripheral blood mononuclear cells (PBMCs), obtained when the disease was refractory, from a patient treated with antithyroid drugs. These receptors came from a female donor with Graves disease.

CDR3: CSARPPTRGGTGGIGNQPQHF. Written as DNA, the CDR3 is TGCAGTGCTAGACCTCCTACAAGGGGGGGGACAGGGGGCATCGGCAATCAGCCCCAGCATTTT. The chain has TRBV20-1 and TRBJ1-5; 12 positions agree with TRBD1. The CDR3 loop spans 21 amino acids. Germline V gene lookup returns CDR1 DFQATT and CDR2 SNEGSKA (reference sequence). V dropped 2 bases and J dropped 2; count of bases not matched to a gene: 19.

This clonotype has just a few counts. The chain links TRBV20-1 to TRBJ1-1, with D possibly TRBD1 on 5 matching bases. CDR3 length equals 16 residues. Germline lookup yields CDR1 DFQATT and CDR2 SNEGSKA (reference sequence). Trimming stripped 7 bases from V and 3 bases from J, with 24 bases between. CDR3 in DNA: TGCAGTGTCACGGGCCGGGACGGAGTAATGGACACTGAAGCTTTCTTT. Its translation is CSVTGRDGVMDTEAFF.

The rearrangement joins TRBV5-1 to TRBJ2-1, with D perhaps matching TRBD2 (6 bases). V lost 2 bases and J 0 bases, leaving 9 bases between the germline ends. This CDR3 comprises 15 residues. Germline V gives CDR1 SGHRS, CDR2 YFSETQ. CDR3 nucleotide sequence: TGCGCCAGCAGCTTTTTTAGCGGCTCCTACAATGAGCAGTTCTTC. It specifies CASSFFSGSYNEQFF.

The sample holds a few counts of this clonotype. The chain joins TRBV2 to TRBJ2-3; maybe TRBD2 (5 bases). Germline V gives CDR1 SNHLY, CDR2 FYNNEI. The CDR3 length is 15 residues. V was pared by 5 bases and J by 1 base, with 13 bases between. CDR3: CASSSGDFGTDTQYF. The CDR3 region has the DNA TGTGCCAGCAGTAGCGGCGACTTTGGCACAGATACGCAGTATTTT.

This chain connects TRBV20-1 to TRBJ2-7; no definite D call. Trimming shortened V by 2 bases and J by 0 bases, and 17 bases separated the two germline ends. Germline V gene data show CDR1 as DFQATT and CDR2 as SNEGSKA (reference sequence). The CDR3 sequence is 16 residues long. DNA for the CDR3: TGCAGTGCTAGACGATACGGCAGGCTTAGCTCCTACGAGCAGTACTTC. This gives the protein CSARRYGRLSSYEQYF.

This clonotype has more than one count but fewer than ten. The chain combines TRBV12-3 or TRBV12-4 with TRBJ1-5; possibly TRBD1 for D (5 bases). The V and J ends lost 7 bases and 5 bases respectively, with 12 bases between them. CDR3 length: 13 amino acids. The CDR3 here is CASMGGGYQPQHF. The CDR3 DNA reads as TGTGCCAGCATGGGTGGGGGGTATCAGCCCCAGCATTTT.

This clonotype was counted ten times or more. The CDR3 DNA sequence: TGTGCCAGCAGTTTACGTCGGGACGGTCAGCCCCAGCATTTT. Encoded protein: CASSLRRDGQPQHF. The chain links TRBV28 to TRBJ1-5; TRBD1 is a possible D gene (5 bases). The V end lost 2 bases, the J end lost 6 bases, and 11 bases lay between the germline ends. Germline CDR1 is MDHEN and CDR2 is SYDVKM. The CDR3 length is 14 residues.

This rearrangement joins TRBV29-1 to TRBJ2-5, with 7 nucleotides matching TRBD1. CDR3 length: 13 amino acids. Germline V gives CDR1 SQVTM, CDR2 ANQGSEA. Losses at the gene ends were 7 bases for V and 5 bases for J; bases not matched to a gene: 10. CDR3 in DNA: TGCAGCGCCCTACAGGGGCTTGGGGAGACCCAGTACTTC. This codes for CSALQGLGETQYF.

J is TRBJ2-7 and V is TRBV20-1; D tentatively reads TRBD1 or TRBD2 (5 bases each). CDR1 and CDR2 from the germline V gene are DFQATT and SNEGSKA (reference sequence). The CDR3 is made up of 12 amino acids. Trimming removed 6 bases from V and 3 bases from J, with 12 bases in between. The CDR3 coding sequence is TGCAGTGCCGGGACCCTGCTCTACGAGCAGTACTTC. Residues: CSAGTLLYEQYF.

About this clonotype itself: This may come from a read error, since a much larger clone is one base off. This CDR3 is missing its conserved last phenylalanine or tryptophan, likely due to a read error. The chain couples TRBV6-2 or TRBV6-3 to TRBJ2-7; D tentatively fits TRBD1 or TRBD2 (5 bases each). This CDR3 comprises 15 residues. V was pared by 7 bases and J by 3 bases, with 19 bases between. CDR1 is MNHEY and CDR2 is SVGEGT in the germline V gene. The CDR3 here is CASTERDRRFYEQYL. The CDR3 DNA follows: TGTGCCAGCACCGAGAGGGACCGACGATTCTACGAGCAGTACCTC.

The chain recombines TRBV5-5 with TRBJ1-1; D unresolved. CDR3 length equals 14 residues. Trimming took off 1 base at V and 3 bases at J, with 10 bases between the two ends. Germline CDR1 reads SGHKS; CDR2 reads YYEKEE (reference sequence). The CDR3 loop is CASSLTGRHTEAFF. The CDR3 DNA sequence: TGTGCCAGCAGCTTGACGGGAAGACACACTGAAGCTTTCTTT.

This clonotype was counted between two and nine times. The V call is TRBV19, the J call TRBJ1-1; 10 bases map to TRBD1. CDR1 and CDR2 (germline): LNHDA, SQIVND (reference sequence). The trim removed 6 bases at V and 1 base at J, leaving 2 bases unmatched. The CDR3 runs to 14 residues. CDR3 coding DNA: TGTGCCAGTAGAGGACAGGGGGGGAACACTGAAGCTTTCTTT. Protein: CASRGQGGNTEAFF. Variable domain in full (rest from reference TRBV19 and TRBJ1-1): DGGITQSPKYLFRKEGQNVTLSCEQNLNHDAMYWYRQDPGQGLRLIYYSQIVNDFQKGDIAEGYSVSREKKESFPLTVTSAQKNPTAFYLCASRGQGGNTEAFFGQGTRLTVV.

This chain joins TRBV19 and TRBJ1-2; unclear D gene. V shed 5 bases and J shed 0 bases, with 13 bases lying between them. The CDR3 sequence is 15 residues long. Germline CDR1 is LNHDA and CDR2 is SQIVND (reference sequence). The CDR3 DNA is TGTGCCAGTAGTTTTCGGGAGGAGACTAACTATGGCTACACCTTC. Its protein is CASSFREETNYGYTF.

This clonotype was counted between two and nine times. The J gene is TRBJ2-5, the V gene TRBV12-3 or TRBV12-4; D call uncertain. Deletions cut 6 bases from V and 8 bases from J, with 10 bases between. The CDR3 consists of 11 residues. The CDR3 nucleotides read TGTGCCAGCAGGTCCCGGGCCACCCAGTACTTC. Its protein product is CASRSRATQYF.

The V call is TRBV5-4, the J call TRBJ1-1, with D unclear. The CDR3 has 14 residues. V was cut by 0 bases and J by 1 base, with 7 bases left in between. In germline, CDR1 is SGHNT, CDR2 YYREEE (reference sequence). The CDR3 reads CASSLEYRNTEAFF. The CDR3 nucleotides are TGTGCCAGCAGCTTGGAGTATAGGAACACTGAAGCTTTCTTT.

About this clonotype itself: A read error may explain this, as a much larger clone is one base away. This chain joins TRBV28 and TRBJ1-4, with a tentative D call TRBD1 (6 bases). In germline, CDR1 is MDHEN, CDR2 SYDVKM. This CDR3 is built from 15 residues. CDR3 in amino acids: CASSSGGRNNEKRFF. CDR3 DNA sequence: TGTGCCAGCAGTTCGGGGGGGCGTAATAATGAAAAACGGTTTTTT.

This clonotype was recorded a few times. The genes are TRBV7-8 and TRBJ1-4, with D uncertain. The V gene's germline CDR1 is SGHVS and CDR2 FQNEAQ. The CDR3 consists of 16 residues. Trimming removed 5 bases at V and 0 bases at J, with 13 bases between. This chain's CDR3 is CASSPTVTTTNEKLFF. The CDR3 bases are TGTGCCAGCAGCCCGACTGTGACGACAACTAATGAAAAACTGTTTTTT.

The chain has TRBV16 and TRBJ1-3; D call uncertain. V was cut by 1 base and J by 0 bases, with 4 bases left in between. This CDR3 spans 14 amino acids. The germline CDR1 and CDR2 sequences are KGHSY and FQNENV. CDR3 in DNA: TGTGCCAGCAGCCAATACACCTCTGGAAACACCATATATTTT. This codes for CASSQYTSGNTIYF.

This chain uses TRBV7-9 with TRBJ2-6; D might be TRBD2 (6 bases). Germline CDR1 and CDR2: SEHNR and FQNEAQ (reference sequence). This CDR3 region has 18 residues. V lost 1 base and J 0 bases, leaving 13 bases between the germline ends. The DNA of the CDR3 is TGTGCCAGCAGCTTAGTATTCGCGACTAGCTCTGGGGCCAACGTCCTGACTTTC. It is translated as CASSLVFATSSGANVLTF. Based on the CDR3 plus reference TRBV7-9 and TRBJ2-6, the full variable domain is DTGVSQNPRHKITKRGQNVTFRCDPISEHNRLYWYRQTLGQGPEFLTYFQNEAQLEKSRLLSDRFSAERPKGSFSTLEIQRTEQGDSAMYLCASSLVFATSSGANVLTFGAGSRLTVL.

The rearrangement uses TRBV20-1 and TRBJ2-2, with 7 positions matching TRBD1. Trimming cost V 2 bases and J 2 bases; bases outside gene matches: 8. CDR3 length: 16 residues. Germline CDR1 DFQATT, CDR2 SNEGSKA (reference sequence). The chain's CDR3 is CSARPPGTANTGELFF. Here the CDR3 DNA reads TGCAGTGCTAGACCTCCCGGGACAGCCAACACCGGGGAGCTGTTTTTT.

This clonotype showed up many times. The rearrangement joins TRBV6-9 to TRBJ1-2; unclear D gene. Germline V CDR1 and CDR2: MNHGY, SVAAGI. The CDR3 is 13 residues long. Trimming removed 3 bases at V and 12 bases at J, with 17 bases between. The CDR3 DNA is TGTGCCAGCAGTTACTCGAATGGGAGAGGAGACACCTTC. This sequence encodes CASSYSNGRGDTF.

The CDR3: CASRSGHEGTEAFF. The CDR3 DNA reads as TGTGCCAGCAGATCCGGGCACGAGGGCACTGAAGCTTTCTTT. This chain links TRBV6-1 with TRBJ1-1; D remains unclear. V gave up 6 bases and J gave up 4 bases, with 15 bases separating them. Germline CDR1 MNHNS, CDR2 SASEGT. The CDR3 totals 14 residues.

The rearrangement joins TRBV30 to TRBJ1-2; 8 bases line up with TRBD1. The V and J ends lost 3 bases and 7 bases, in that order; junction bases with no gene match: 4. The CDR3 has 12 residues. Germline CDR1 reads GTSNPN; CDR2 reads SVGIG (reference sequence). CDR3 DNA: TGTGCCTGGAGCCCCAGGGGGCCTGGCTACACCTTC. This encodes CAWSPRGPGYTF.

V gene TRBV10-1 combines with J gene TRBJ1-3, with D unresolved. The CDR3 spans 13 residues. Germline CDR1 reads WNHNN; CDR2 reads SYGVQD (reference sequence). With 7 bases removed from V and 3 bases from J, the gap between germline ends came to 10 bases. The CDR3 bases are TGCGCCAGCACTCTAGGGATTGGAAACACCATATATTTT. This translates into CASTLGIGNTIYF.

Concerning this clonotype: Here the CDR3 omits its conserved ending phenylalanine or tryptophan, so a read error is the likely source. CDR3 DNA sequence: TGCAGCGTTGCGGTCACTGAAGCTTTCCTT. Translation: CSVAVTEAFL. This chain joins TRBV29-1 and TRBJ1-1; D gene ambiguous. The V gene's germline CDR1 is SQVTM and CDR2 ANQGSEA. V lost 4 bases and J lost 4, with 4 bases in between. The CDR3 covers 10 residues.

The chain uses TRBV7-2 and TRBJ1-6; D not certain. The CDR3 runs 14 residues. Germline lookup yields CDR1 SGHTA and CDR2 FQGNSA. Trimming took 2 bases from V and 7 from J, leaving 9 bases between them. The CDR3 DNA reads TGTGCCAGCAGCTTAATATGGGAGAATTCACCCCTCCACTTT. Protein sequence: CASSLIWENSPLHF.

J is TRBJ1-1 and V is TRBV7-9; D remains unclear. The CDR3 extends over 15 amino acids. The germline V gene encodes CDR1 SEHNR and CDR2 FQNEAQ (reference sequence). The V end lost 7 bases, the J end lost 1 base, and 16 bases lay between the germline ends. This CDR3 is CASTPLDLKNTEAFF. Written as DNA, the CDR3 is TGTGCCAGCACCCCCCTGGACCTAAAGAACACTGAAGCTTTCTTT. Full variable domain (remainder filled in from reference TRBV7-9 and TRBJ1-1): DTGVSQNPRHKITKRGQNVTFRCDPISEHNRLYWYRQTLGQGPEFLTYFQNEAQLEKSRLLSDRFSAERPKGSFSTLEIQRTEQGDSAMYLCASTPLDLKNTEAFFGQGTRLTVV.

In this sample, this clonotype turned up a few times. One junction end does not reproduce the germline sequence, and a read error may be involved. The rearrangement joins TRBV28 to TRBJ1-1, with TRBD1 as a possible D gene (6 bases). The CDR3 has 10 residues. Germline V CDR1 and CDR2: MDHEN, SYDVKM. The CDR3 DNA reads TGTGCCAGCAGTCGGCGGGACACAATCTTT. As protein: CASSRRDTIF.

The V and J genes are TRBV29-1 and TRBJ2-6, with D tentatively TRBD1 (5 bases). V dropped 5 bases and J dropped 4 bases, with 15 bases sitting between them. This CDR3 spans 15 amino acids. Germline CDR1 and CDR2: SQVTM and ANQGSEA. The CDR3 loop is CSVRKQVSGANVLTF. The DNA of the CDR3 is TGCAGCGTTCGAAAACAGGTATCCGGGGCCAACGTCCTGACTTTC. The full variable domain, with the rest looked up from reference TRBV29-1 and TRBJ2-6, is SAVISQKPSRDICQRGTSLTIQCQVDSQVTMMFWYRQQPGQSLTLIATANQGSEATYESGFVIDKFPISRPNLTFSTLTVSNMSPEDSSIYLCSVRKQVSGANVLTFGAGSRLTVL.

The chain combines TRBV20-1 with TRBJ1-1; no clear D. The V gene lost 3 bases and the J gene lost 5 bases, with 13 bases spanning the gap. This CDR3 contains 13 residues. Germline CDR1 DFQATT, CDR2 SNEGSKA (reference sequence). The CDR3 DNA follows: TGCAGTGCTAGCCAGGCTCCGGGGACTGAAGCTTTCTTT. This codes for CSASQAPGTEAFF.

This clonotype was counted between two and nine times. The chain has TRBV4-1 and TRBJ2-5; 7 nucleotides align to TRBD2. The germline V gene encodes CDR1 MGHRA and CDR2 YSYEKL. V lost 0 bases and J lost 6; bases outside the gene matches: 10. This CDR3 region has 16 residues. CDR3 in DNA: TGCGCCAGCAGCCAAGATTGGGCGACTAGCCCGCAGACCCAGTACTTC. It specifies CASSQDWATSPQTQYF.

For this clonotype: This may arise from a read error, as a much more abundant clone is one base away. The V gene is TRBV6-2 or TRBV6-3, the J gene TRBJ1-6; possibly TRBD1 for D (5 bases). CDR1 is MNHEY, CDR2 SVGEGT, per germline. The CDR3 sequence is 15 residues long. V lost 0 bases and J lost 11, with 14 bases in between. In nucleotides, the CDR3 is TGTGCCAGCAGTTACTCGCAGGGTTGGAATCCACCCCTCCACTTT. This gives the protein CASSYSQGWNPPLHF.